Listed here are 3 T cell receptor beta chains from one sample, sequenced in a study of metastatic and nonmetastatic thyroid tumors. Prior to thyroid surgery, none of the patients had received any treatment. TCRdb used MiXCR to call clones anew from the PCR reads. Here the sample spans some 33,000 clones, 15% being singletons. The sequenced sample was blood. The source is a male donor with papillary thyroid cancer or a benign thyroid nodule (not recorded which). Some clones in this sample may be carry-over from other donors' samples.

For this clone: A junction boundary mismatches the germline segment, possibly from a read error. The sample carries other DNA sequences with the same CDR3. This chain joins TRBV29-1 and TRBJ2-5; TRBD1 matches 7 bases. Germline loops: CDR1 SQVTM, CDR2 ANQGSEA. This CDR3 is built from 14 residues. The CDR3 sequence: CSVGQTGYQETQYF. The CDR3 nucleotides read TGCAGCGTTGGGCAGACAGGGTACCAAGAGACCCAGTACTTT.

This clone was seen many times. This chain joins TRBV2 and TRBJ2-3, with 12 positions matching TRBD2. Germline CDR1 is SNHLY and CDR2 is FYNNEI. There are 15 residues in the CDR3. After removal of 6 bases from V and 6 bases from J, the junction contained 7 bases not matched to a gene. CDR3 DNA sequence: TGTGCCAGCAGCAAACTAGCGGGAGGCCCGGATACGCAGTATTTT. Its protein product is CASSKLAGGPDTQYF.

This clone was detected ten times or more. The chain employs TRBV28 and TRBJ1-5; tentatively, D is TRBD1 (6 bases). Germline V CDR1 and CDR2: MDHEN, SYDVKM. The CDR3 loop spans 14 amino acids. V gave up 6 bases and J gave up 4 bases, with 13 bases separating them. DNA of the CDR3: TGTGCCAGCAGGGGAGGGGGGGGGAATCAGCCCCAGCATTTT. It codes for CASRGGGGNQPQHF.